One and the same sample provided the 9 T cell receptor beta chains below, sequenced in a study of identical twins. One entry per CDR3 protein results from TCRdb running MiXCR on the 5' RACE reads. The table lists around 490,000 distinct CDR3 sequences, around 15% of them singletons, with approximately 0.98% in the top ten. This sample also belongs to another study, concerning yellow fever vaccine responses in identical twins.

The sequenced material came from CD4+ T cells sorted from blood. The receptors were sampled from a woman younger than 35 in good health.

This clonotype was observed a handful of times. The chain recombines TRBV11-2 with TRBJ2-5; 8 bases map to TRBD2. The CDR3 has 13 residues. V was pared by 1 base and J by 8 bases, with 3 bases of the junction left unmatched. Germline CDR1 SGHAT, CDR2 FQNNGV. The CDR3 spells CASSLAGGGTQYF. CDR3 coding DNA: TGTGCCAGCAGCTTAGCGGGAGGGGGAACCCAGTACTTC.

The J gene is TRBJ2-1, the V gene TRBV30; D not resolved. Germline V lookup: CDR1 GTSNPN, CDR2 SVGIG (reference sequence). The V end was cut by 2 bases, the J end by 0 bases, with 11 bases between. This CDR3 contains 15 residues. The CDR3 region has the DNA TGTGCCTGGAGTCTCGACCCCAGCTCCTACAATGAGCAGTTCTTC. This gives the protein CAWSLDPSSYNEQFF.

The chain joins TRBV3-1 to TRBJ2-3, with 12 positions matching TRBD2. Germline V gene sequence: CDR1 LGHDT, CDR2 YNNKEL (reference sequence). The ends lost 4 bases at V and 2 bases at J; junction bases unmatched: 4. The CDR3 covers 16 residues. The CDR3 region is CASSLRLAGDTDTQYF. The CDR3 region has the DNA TGTGCCAGCAGCCTCCGACTAGCGGGAGACACAGATACGCAGTATTTT.

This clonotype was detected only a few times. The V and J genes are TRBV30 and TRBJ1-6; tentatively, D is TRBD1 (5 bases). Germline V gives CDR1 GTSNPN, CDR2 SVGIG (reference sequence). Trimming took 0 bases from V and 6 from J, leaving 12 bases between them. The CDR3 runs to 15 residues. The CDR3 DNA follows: TGTGCCTGGAGTGTAAAGACGGGACTTAATTCACCCCTCCACTTT. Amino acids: CAWSVKTGLNSPLHF.

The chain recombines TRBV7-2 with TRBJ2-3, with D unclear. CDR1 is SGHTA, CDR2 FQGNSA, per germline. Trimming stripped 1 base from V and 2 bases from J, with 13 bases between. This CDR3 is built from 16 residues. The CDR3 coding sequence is TGTGCCAGCAGCTTAGATTCAGTGATACCCACAGATACGCAGTATTTT. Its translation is CASSLDSVIPTDTQYF. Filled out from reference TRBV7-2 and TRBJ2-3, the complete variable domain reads GAGVSQSPSNKVTEKGKDVELRCDPISGHTALYWYRQSLGQGLEFLIYFQGNSAPDKSGLPSDRFSAERTGGSVSTLTIQRTQQEDSAVYLCASSLDSVIPTDTQYFGPGTRLTVL.

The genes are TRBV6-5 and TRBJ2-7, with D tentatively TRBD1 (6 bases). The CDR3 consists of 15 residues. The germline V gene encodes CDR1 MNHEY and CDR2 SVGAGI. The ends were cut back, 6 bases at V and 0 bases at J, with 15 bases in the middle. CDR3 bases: TGTGCCAGCAGCTTCACGAGGGGGACCTCCTACGAGCAGTACTTC. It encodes CASSFTRGTSYEQYF.

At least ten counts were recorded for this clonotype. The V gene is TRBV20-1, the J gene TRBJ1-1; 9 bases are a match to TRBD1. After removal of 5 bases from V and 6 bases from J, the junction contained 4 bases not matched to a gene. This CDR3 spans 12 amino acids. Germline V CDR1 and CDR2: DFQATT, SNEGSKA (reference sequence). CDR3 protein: CSAGDRVSEAFF. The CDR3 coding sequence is TGCAGTGCTGGGGACAGGGTTTCTGAAGCTTTCTTT.

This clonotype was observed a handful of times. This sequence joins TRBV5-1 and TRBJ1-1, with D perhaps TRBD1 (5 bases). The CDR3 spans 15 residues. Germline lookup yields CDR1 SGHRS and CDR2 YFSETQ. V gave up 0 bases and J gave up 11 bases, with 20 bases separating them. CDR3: CASSLERGRDSPAFF. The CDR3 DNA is TGCGCCAGCAGCTTGGAAAGGGGCCGAGACTCTCCGGCTTTCTTT. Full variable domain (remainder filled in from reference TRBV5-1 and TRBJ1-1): KAGVTQTPRYLIKTRGQQVTLSCSPISGHRSVSWYQQTPGQGLQFLFEYFSETQRNKGNFPGRFSGRQFSNSRSEMNVSTLELGDSALYLCASSLERGRDSPAFFGQGTRLTVV.

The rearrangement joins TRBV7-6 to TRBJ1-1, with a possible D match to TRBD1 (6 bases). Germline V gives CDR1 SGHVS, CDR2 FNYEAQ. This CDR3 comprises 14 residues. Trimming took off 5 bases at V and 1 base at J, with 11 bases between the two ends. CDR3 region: CASSQGHGNTEAFF. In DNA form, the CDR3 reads TGTGCCAGCAGCCAGGGACACGGGAACACTGAAGCTTTCTTT.